Listed here are 26 T cell receptor beta chains from one sample, sequenced in a study of shared clonotypes between healthy human individuals. Sequenced by immunoSEQ multiplex PCR; TCRdb stores in-frame clones only, minus some. The table lists 1.4 million to 1.5 million clones, around 95% of them singletons. Material: naive CD4+ T cells sorted from blood. Described subset: CD45RA+ positively selected. Every receptor here comes from a man aged 25 to 40 in good health.

This clone was observed once. The chain joins TRBV28 to TRBJ2-4; D perhaps matches TRBD2 (5 bases). V gave up 2 bases and J gave up 0 bases, with 8 bases separating them. The CDR3 is made up of 15 amino acids. Germline lookup yields CDR1 MDHEN and CDR2 SYDVKM. The CDR3 DNA sequence: TGTGCCAGCAGTTTAATAGGACTAGCCAAAAACATTCAGTACTTC. Amino acid sequence: CASSLIGLAKNIQYF.

The genes are TRBV19 and TRBJ1-5, with 9 bases lining up with TRBD1. The trim removed 7 bases at V and 5 bases at J, leaving 9 bases unmatched. The CDR3 loop spans 15 amino acids. Germline CDR1 LNHDA, CDR2 SQIVND (reference sequence). CDR3 sequence reads: CASTRQGVTDQPQHF. CDR3 nucleotide sequence: TGTGCCAGTACCAGACAGGGGGTCACCGATCAGCCCCAGCATTTT.

Notes on this clone: The same CDR3 can be traced to other DNA sequences in this sample. J is TRBJ1-5 and V is TRBV28; possibly TRBD1 for D (5 bases). Germline V gene sequence: CDR1 MDHEN, CDR2 SYDVKM. Between the trimmed V and J ends, which lost 4 bases and 0 bases, there was a span of 10 bases. The CDR3 is 15 residues long. As DNA, the CDR3 is TGTGCCAGCAGTTGGGGCTCTAATAGCAATCAGCCCCAGCATTTT. Amino acid sequence: CASSWGSNSNQPQHF.

This chain joins TRBV10-3 and TRBJ2-7; D gene unclear. With 8 bases removed from V and 0 bases from J, the gap between germline ends came to 11 bases. CDR3 length: 13 amino acids. CDR1 is ENHRY, CDR2 SYGVKD, per germline. In DNA, the CDR3 is TGTGCCATCGCTGCGGTGAGCTCCTACGAGCAGTACTTC. Protein sequence: CAIAAVSSYEQYF.

The V call is TRBV5-1, the J call TRBJ2-7; 10 nucleotides align to TRBD1. The germline V gene has CDR1 SGHRS and CDR2 YFSETQ. CDR3 length: 15 amino acids. The junction had 13 bases not matched to a gene; V was cut back by 4 bases and J by 9 bases. The CDR3 region is CASSRAGTGVSGQYF. Here the CDR3 DNA reads TGCGCCAGCAGCCGTGCAGGGACAGGGGTATCAGGGCAGTACTTC.

The chain has TRBV30 and TRBJ2-7, with D possibly matching TRBD1 (6 bases). This CDR3 contains 12 residues. The germline V gene has CDR1 GTSNPN and CDR2 SVGIG (reference sequence). Trimming removed 3 bases at V and 1 base at J, with 7 bases between. The CDR3 loop reads CAWRQGSYEQYF. The CDR3, as DNA: TGTGCCTGGAGGCAGGGGTCCTACGAGCAGTACTTC.

The chain has TRBV18 and TRBJ2-3; the D gene could be TRBD1 or TRBD2 (6 bases each). This CDR3 is 14 amino acids long. The V gene lost 6 bases and the J gene lost 4 bases, with 14 bases spanning the gap. CDR1 is KGHSH, CDR2 LQKENI, per germline. The CDR3 sequence: CASSPGARADTQYF. The CDR3 nucleotides are TGTGCCAGCTCTCCGGGGGCACGGGCAGATACGCAGTATTTT.

V usage is TRBV5-1 and J usage is TRBJ1-2; the D is unclear. The germline CDR1 and CDR2 sequences are SGHRS and YFSETQ. CDR3 size: 15 residues. The V end lost 0 bases, the J end lost 5 bases, and 14 bases lay between the germline ends. Written as DNA, the CDR3 is TGCGCCAGCAGCTTGGATGGCGGGGTGGGATATGGCTACACCTTC. It encodes CASSLDGGVGYGYTF. Supplemented by reference TRBV5-1 and TRBJ1-2, the full variable domain reads KAGVTQTPRYLIKTRGQQVTLSCSPISGHRSVSWYQQTPGQGLQFLFEYFSETQRNKGNFPGRFSGRQFSNSRSEMNVSTLELGDSALYLCASSLDGGVGYGYTFGSGTRLTVV.

The rearrangement joins TRBV18 to TRBJ1-2, with TRBD1 identical over 7 bases. J lost 6 bases, V lost 6 bases, and 4 bases had no gene match. Germline V gene sequence: CDR1 KGHSH, CDR2 LQKENI. This CDR3 has 12 amino acids. The CDR3 loop reads CASSDRANGYTF. The CDR3 DNA is TGTGCCAGCTCCGACAGGGCTAATGGCTACACCTTC.

In its sample, this clone was seen a few times. The chain recombines TRBV5-4 with TRBJ1-1; 7 bases match TRBD1. The V segment lost 1 base and the J segment 4 bases; nucleotides outside the gene matches: 4. CDR1 and CDR2 (germline): SGHNT, YYREEE (reference sequence). This CDR3 contains 14 residues. The CDR3, as DNA: TGTGCCAGCAGCTTGCGACAGGGTAGCACTGAAGCTTTCTTT. Amino acid sequence: CASSLRQGSTEAFF. Full variable domain (missing parts from reference TRBV5-4 and TRBJ1-1): ETGVTQSPTHLIKTRGQQVTLRCSSQSGHNTVSWYQQALGQGPQFIFQYYREEENGRGNFPPRFSGLQFPNYSSELNVNALELDDSALYLCASSLRQGSTEAFFGQGTRLTVV.

The gene calls are TRBV5-1 and TRBJ2-1; TRBD2 matches at 10 bases. With 0 bases clipped from V and 8 bases from J, the junction kept 8 bases outside the gene matches. Looked up from germline, CDR1 is SGHRS and CDR2 is YFSETQ. The CDR3 is made up of 16 amino acids. The CDR3 nucleotides are TGCGCCAGCAGCTTGGGACTAGCGGGTTTTATCGATGAGCAGTTCTTC. Translated, it gives CASSLGLAGFIDEQFF.

V gene TRBV27 combines with J gene TRBJ2-3; 7 bases agree with TRBD2. V gave up 1 base and J gave up 1 base; unmatched junction bases: 17. The germline V gene encodes CDR1 MNHEY and CDR2 SMNVEV (reference sequence). This CDR3 spans 20 amino acids. The CDR3 DNA reads TGTGCCAGCAGTTTATTTGGGGCCCTACCGACCCTAGCGGGCACAGATACGCAGTATTTT. Translation gives CASSLFGALPTLAGTDTQYF.

This chain connects TRBV6-6 to TRBJ1-5; D not resolved. Trimming removed 2 bases from V and 4 bases from J, with 12 bases in between. Germline V gene sequence: CDR1 MNHNY, CDR2 SVGAGI (reference sequence). The CDR3 has 15 amino acids. CDR3 residues: CASSYTMPGNQPQHF. The CDR3 DNA is TGTGCCAGCAGTTACACCATGCCCGGGAATCAGCCCCAGCATTTT.

The gene calls are TRBV2 and TRBJ2-7; the D call may be TRBD1 or TRBD2 (6 bases each). Germline V gene sequence: CDR1 SNHLY, CDR2 FYNNEI. This CDR3 has 14 amino acids. Trimming shortened V by 6 bases and J by 5 bases, and 17 bases separated the two germline ends. CDR3 amino acids: CASSLSRGGNEQYF. The CDR3 DNA is TGTGCCAGCAGCCTCAGCAGGGGAGGCAACGAGCAGTACTTC.

This clone was recorded once. The CDR3 sequence: CASRLKLGLAVYEQYF. The CDR3 nucleotides read TGTGCAAGTCGCTTAAAACTCGGACTAGCGGTGTACGAGCAGTACTTC. This chain uses TRBV12-2 with TRBJ2-7; whether TRBD2, the table's D call, matches the DNA was not checked. TRBV12-2 is marked as a pseudogene. The CDR3 sequence is 16 residues long.

This chain links TRBV6-6 with TRBJ1-4; D call uncertain. In germline, CDR1 is MNHNY, CDR2 SVGAGI (reference sequence). The CDR3 covers 16 residues. V lost 5 bases, J lost 7 bases, and 20 bases lay in between. The DNA for the CDR3 is TGTGCCAGCAGTCCCACTGGCGGAGGGCGAGTTGAAAAACTGTTTTTT. Amino acids: CASSPTGGGRVEKLFF.

The rearrangement links TRBV11-3 to TRBJ2-1, with 12 bases that match TRBD1. The trim removed 1 base at V and 6 bases at J, leaving 1 base unmatched. This CDR3 has 15 residues. Per the germline V gene, CDR1 is SGHNT and CDR2 is YENEEA. CDR3 DNA: TGTGCCAGCAGCTTAGGGGACAGGGGGCCCAATGAGCAGTTCTTC. Translated: CASSLGDRGPNEQFF.

The chain is built from TRBV4-2 and TRBJ2-2, with 12 bases matching TRBD1. There are 18 residues in the CDR3. Germline loops: CDR1 LGHNA, CDR2 YNFKEQ. V lost 4 bases to trimming and J lost 6 bases; unmatched junction nucleotides: 12. CDR3 sequence reads: CASSPGPGDRGRSGELFF. The CDR3 nucleotides are TGTGCCAGCAGCCCAGGACCGGGGGACAGGGGGCGATCCGGGGAGCTGTTTTTT.

Remarks on this clone: Distinct nucleotide sequences in the sample also encode this CDR3. J is TRBJ1-5 and V is TRBV9; D call uncertain. V lost 2 bases to trimming and J lost 3 bases, with 6 bases between them. CDR1 is SGDLS, CDR2 YYNGEE, per germline. This CDR3 has 13 amino acids. CDR3 residues: CASSVGSNQPQHF. The CDR3 nucleotides are TGTGCCAGCAGCGTGGGTTCCAATCAGCCCCAGCATTTT.

The chain couples TRBV7-9 to TRBJ1-5; no clear D gene. The germline V gene has CDR1 SEHNR and CDR2 FQNEAQ (reference sequence). V lost 6 bases and J 4 bases, leaving 10 bases between the germline ends. The length of the CDR3 is 13 residues. The CDR3 region is CASRGSPNQPQHF. CDR3 bases: TGTGCCAGCAGAGGGTCCCCAAATCAGCCCCAGCATTTT.

This chain connects TRBV4-3 to TRBJ2-1; 9 bases map to TRBD1. Germline V gene data show CDR1 as LGHNA and CDR2 as YSLEER. CDR3 length equals 18 residues. V dropped 2 bases and J dropped 2; count of bases not matched to a gene: 10. The CDR3 DNA reads TGCGCCAGCAGCCAAAAAATCCCGACAGGGGGGACCTACAATGAGCAGTTCTTC. Translating it yields CASSQKIPTGGTYNEQFF.

This clone was seen only once. J is TRBJ2-7 and V is TRBV25-1; 8 bases agree with TRBD1. Germline V gene lookup returns CDR1 MGHDK and CDR2 SYGVNS. The CDR3 sequence is 12 residues long. The trim removed 10 bases at V and 2 bases at J, leaving 4 bases unmatched. CDR3 amino acids: CATRDRTYEQYF. The CDR3 region has the DNA TGTGCCACCAGGGACAGGACCTACGAGCAGTACTTC.

This clone was counted once. V usage is TRBV28 and J usage is TRBJ1-2; 9 bases fit TRBD1. The germline V gene has CDR1 MDHEN and CDR2 SYDVKM. J lost 6 bases, V lost 6 bases, and 11 bases had no gene match. CDR3 length equals 15 residues. The CDR3: CASSPPTGGVDGYTF. CDR3 DNA: TGTGCCAGCAGCCCGCCAACAGGGGGCGTCGATGGCTACACCTTC.

The chain carries TRBV6-6 and TRBJ2-7; 9 bases line up with TRBD2. J was trimmed by 6 bases and V by 6 bases; bases with no gene match: 12. Germline V gene data show CDR1 as MNHNY and CDR2 as SVGAGI (reference sequence). This CDR3 comprises 15 residues. The CDR3 loop is CASSLLGGRAVEQYF. DNA for the CDR3: TGTGCCAGCAGCCTCCTCGGCGGGAGGGCCGTCGAGCAGTACTTC.

This chain joins TRBV6-5 and TRBJ1-5, with 8 positions matching TRBD1. The V gene's germline CDR1 is MNHEY and CDR2 SVGAGI. V lost 6 bases to trimming and J lost 2 bases; unmatched junction nucleotides: 3. CDR3 length: 14 amino acids. For the CDR3, the DNA is TGTGCCAGCAGGAAGGACAGGGGCAATCAGCCCCAGCATTTT. Encoded protein: CASRKDRGNQPQHF.

The chain recombines TRBV7-3 with TRBJ2-2; D is possibly TRBD2 (6 bases). CDR1 SGHTA and CDR2 FQGTGA come from the germline V gene. V was trimmed by 5 bases and J by 7 bases, leaving 14 bases between them. The CDR3 consists of 14 residues. The CDR3 reads CASSPTSFSGELFF. The CDR3 region has the DNA TGTGCCAGCAGCCCAACTAGCTTTAGCGGGGAGCTGTTTTTT.